This TCR beta chain appears in the sequencing data of a study of blood T cells in healthy people across ages (dated by TCRdb to between 2014 and 2017). For context, the study as a whole: In model experiments, template switching captured roughly one uniquely barcoded TCR beta cDNA molecule for every two T cells. The donors were split into four age groups: young (average approximately 16 years), middle-aged (39), aged (over 55) and long-lived (about 74). The study measured age-related changes in TCR beta repertoire diversity using deep sequencing normalized with unique cDNA molecular identifiers. To avoid experimental bias, donors of different ages were randomly spread across the sequencing lanes. Using the same blood draw, the study looked at two additional independent replicas of 1 million unique cDNA reads for two donors, one aged 18 to 30 and the other aged 80 or older.

The receptor library was made with 5' RACE. The run used an Illumina HiSeq 2500. A second roughly 6 to 11 cycle PCR used a sample-barcoded 5' primer and a J-beta primer mix. A template-switch 5' adaptor carrying 12 random nucleotides introduced a unique molecular identifier onto each TCR beta cDNA molecule. Each sample yielded at least 3 million CDR3-containing paired-end reads. All of the RNA was converted into first-strand cDNA using the Mint cDNA synthesis kit, with a TRBC-specific oligonucleotide serving as the primer. All cDNA was treated with uracil-DNA glycosylase and then went through a first 18-cycle PCR with the universal primers M1SS and BC2_uni_R. The source study handled its data this way. Normalization of each sample was performed by random selection of 1 million high-quality reads, each carrying a distinct molecular identifier. Instead of being binned into consensus sequences, reads with shared molecular identifiers were discarded. MiTCR, set to a Q25 quality threshold and the strictest error-elimination algorithm, was used for CDR3 identification, clonotype clustering and error correction. Lower-bound total TCR beta diversity was estimated with a nonparametric unseen species model using Euler transformation. Using fastp trimming at Q25 and MiXCR clonotype assembly, TCRdb reanalyzed the public sequencing data and kept in-frame beta chains. Duplicate CDR3 protein sequences are folded into a single record with the most common DNA and genes. These V and J calls are TCRdb output, not the study's own analysis. Counted in this sample were 1.5 million to 2 million distinct CDR3 sequences; roughly 52% of them appeared once. The top ten constitute about 2.1% of the sample.

The paper as a whole reports these results and caveats: Because profiling used bulk unsorted PBMCs, naive and antigen-experienced compartments could not be compared conclusively. As age increased, observed TCR beta diversity per million T cells dropped in a roughly linear way, and a significant reduction was already evident by age around 41. Compared with the aged group, more naive CD4+ T cells, fewer expanded clones and increased TCR diversity were shown by the long-lived group, suggesting age selection. A strong correlation was found between observed TCR beta diversity and the percentage of naive T cells measured by flow cytometry. Donor CMV infection status was unknown, potentially confounding age-related changes in expanded clonotypes. Estimates of total diversity from one million sequenced T cells were regarded as lower bounds and underestimates.

As regards this clonotype: No antigen is known for it. No base-level quality is on record; no much larger clone is a single base apart.

Systemically healthy Caucasian individuals from Russia, some 36 in total and aged about 6 to 100 years, were included as donors. Each donor gave ten milliliters of peripheral blood, drawn into EDTA-treated Vacutainer tubes. Ficoll-Paque density-gradient centrifugation was used to isolate PBMCs, with at least 6.5 million per sample. Total RNA, at least 6 micrograms per sample, was extracted from PBMCs with Trizol reagent. The percentages of naive CD45RAhigh/CD27high T cells were determined by flow cytometry on a PBMC aliquot from every donor. The cysteine opens and the phenylalanine closes a CDR3 of 17 amino acids. Only CDR3 DNA is held: 51 bases, read in frame from base 1. CDR1 MGHDK and CDR2 SYGVNS are derived from the germline V gene. The junction carries 22 bases between V and J, which are trimmed by 4 bases and 4 bases respectively.

This chain is built from TRBV25-1 and TRBJ1-2; the D gene is perhaps TRBD1, on 5 matching bases. Sequencing was done on a sample of blood. This sequence was found in a woman between 40 and 55 years old in good health. The base sequence is TGTGCCAGCAGTGCGTTTGAGGCAGGGTATCAGGGCTATGGCTACACCTTC. Its protein product is CASSAFEAGYQGYGYTF.